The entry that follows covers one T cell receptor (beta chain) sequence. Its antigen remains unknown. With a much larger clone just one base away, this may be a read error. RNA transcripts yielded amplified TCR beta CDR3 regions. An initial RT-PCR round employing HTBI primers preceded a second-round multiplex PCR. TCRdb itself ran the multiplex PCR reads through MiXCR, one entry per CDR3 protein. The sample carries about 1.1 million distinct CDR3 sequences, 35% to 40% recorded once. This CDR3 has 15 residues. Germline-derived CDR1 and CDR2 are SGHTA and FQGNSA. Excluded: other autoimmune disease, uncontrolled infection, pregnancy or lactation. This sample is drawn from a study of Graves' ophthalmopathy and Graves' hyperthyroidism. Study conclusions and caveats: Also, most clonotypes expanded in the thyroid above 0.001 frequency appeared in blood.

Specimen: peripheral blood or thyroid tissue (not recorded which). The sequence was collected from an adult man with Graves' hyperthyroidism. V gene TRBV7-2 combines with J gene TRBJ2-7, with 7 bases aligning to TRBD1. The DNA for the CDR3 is TGTGCCAGCAGCTTAGGGACAGGCCGCACCTACGAGCAGCACTTC. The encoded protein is CASSLGTGRTYEQHF. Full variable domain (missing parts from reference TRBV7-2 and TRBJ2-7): GAGVSQSPSNKVTEKGKDVELRCDPISGHTALYWYRQSLGQGLEFLIYFQGNSAPDKSGLPSDRFSAERTGGSVSTLTIQRTQQEDSAVYLCASSLGTGRTYEQHFGPGTRLTVT.